The 10 T cell receptor beta chains in this list originate from one sample, sequenced in a study of T cell repertoires in cytomegalovirus infection. MiXCR was run by TCRdb on the reads, yielding one entry per CDR3 protein. The sample contains 450,000 to 550,000 distinct CDR3 sequences, about two fifths of which appear only once. These receptors' antigens are unknown. The specimen was cultured PBMCs, collected from culture after CMV antigen stimulation. These receptors originate from a human donor in good health (CMV status not recorded). Some clones in this sample may be carry-over from other donors' samples.

This clonotype was found many times. The chain recombines TRBV7-2 with TRBJ2-3; no definite D call. The CDR3 covers 17 residues. V dropped 5 bases and J dropped 5 bases, with 23 bases sitting between them. CDR1 is SGHTA, CDR2 FQGNSA, per germline. The CDR3 loop is CASSRRPPGTGGDTQYF. The CDR3 nucleotides read TGTGCCAGCAGCCGACGTCCGCCAGGCACGGGTGGAGATACGCAGTATTTT.

The V and J genes are TRBV10-3 and TRBJ1-6; D is unresolved. V dropped 5 bases and J dropped 7 bases, with 21 bases sitting between them. Germline CDR1 and CDR2: ENHRY and SYGVKD. The CDR3 is made up of 17 amino acids. Written as DNA, the CDR3 is TGTGCCATCAGTTACAGCGGGAGCGGAAGAGGGAATTCACCCCTCCACTTT. It specifies CAISYSGSGRGNSPLHF.

V usage is TRBV20-1 and J usage is TRBJ2-2; 16 bases align to TRBD2. The CDR3 is 18 amino acids. Germline assignment: CDR1 DFQATT and CDR2 SNEGSKA (reference sequence). V lost 1 base and J lost 7; bases outside the gene matches: 9. This CDR3 reads CSARGPGLAGGRHGELFF. CDR3 coding DNA: TGCAGTGCTAGAGGACCGGGACTAGCGGGGGGGCGGCACGGGGAGCTGTTTTTT.

This clonotype has only a few counts. The rearrangement links TRBV6-2 or TRBV6-3 to TRBJ1-5; 8 nucleotides line up with TRBD1. The CDR3 totals 15 residues. Germline assignment: CDR1 MNHEY and CDR2 SVGEGT. The V and J ends lost 3 bases and 7 bases, in that order; junction bases with no gene match: 8. CDR3 amino acids: CASSYGQGAGQPQHF. The CDR3 DNA is TGTGCCAGCAGTTATGGACAGGGAGCAGGGCAGCCCCAGCATTTT.

The V call is TRBV19, the J call TRBJ2-3; D is unclear. The CDR3 is 13 residues long. CDR1 LNHDA and CDR2 SQIVND come from the germline V gene (reference sequence). The V and J ends lost 9 bases and 2 bases respectively, with 12 bases between them. CDR3 DNA sequence: TGTGCCAGCAGGCCAACTGTCACAGATACGCAGTATTTT. Translation: CASRPTVTDTQYF.

V gene TRBV7-8 combines with J gene TRBJ2-2; 8 nucleotides line up with TRBD1. Germline loops: CDR1 SGHVS, CDR2 FQNEAQ. This CDR3 region has 17 residues. With 5 bases clipped from V and 4 bases from J, the junction kept 12 bases outside the gene matches. The CDR3 nucleotides are TGTGCCAGCAGCAAAATGCCAGGGGGCGAGGCCACCGGGGAGCTGTTTTTT. This gives the protein CASSKMPGGEATGELFF.

This clonotype has just one count. V gene TRBV5-1 combines with J gene TRBJ1-6; 7 nucleotides line up with TRBD1. V shed 5 bases, J shed 6 bases, and the junction held 2 bases outside the gene matches. Germline CDR1 is SGHRS and CDR2 is YFSETQ. The CDR3 is 13 amino acids. CDR3 coding DNA: TGCGCCAGCAGACAGGGGCGTAATTCACCCCTCCACTTT. Protein: CASRQGRNSPLHF. Combining the CDR3 with reference TRBV5-1 and TRBJ1-6 gives the whole variable domain KAGVTQTPRYLIKTRGQQVTLSCSPISGHRSVSWYQQTPGQGLQFLFEYFSETQRNKGNFPGRFSGRQFSNSRSEMNVSTLELGDSALYLCASRQGRNSPLHFGNGTRLTVT.

This chain links TRBV19 with TRBJ2-1, with D maybe TRBD2 (7 bases). Germline-derived CDR1 and CDR2 are LNHDA and SQIVND (reference sequence). The CDR3 has 17 amino acids. V dropped 7 bases and J dropped 5 bases, with 24 bases sitting between them. CDR3 bases: TGTGCCAGTAACACCCAGGGGAGGGTAGCGGCCGACAATGAGCAGTTCTTC. Protein: CASNTQGRVAADNEQFF.

The chain uses TRBV28 and TRBJ1-5; no clear D. Looked up from germline, CDR1 is MDHEN and CDR2 is SYDVKM. This CDR3 has 17 residues. The V end was cut by 3 bases, the J end by 2 bases, with 17 bases between. This CDR3 reads CASSFAVGDPRNQPQHF. The CDR3 coding sequence is TGTGCCAGCAGTTTTGCGGTAGGAGACCCTCGCAATCAGCCCCAGCATTTT.

This clonotype was observed a handful of times. V and J are TRBV10-3 and TRBJ2-3, with 9 bases lining up with TRBD1. The germline gives CDR1 ENHRY, CDR2 SYGVKD. The length of the CDR3 is 14 residues. V was pared by 7 bases and J by 6 bases, with 8 bases of the junction left unmatched. The CDR3 loop is CAINPGQGGDTQYF. As DNA, the CDR3 is TGTGCCATCAACCCGGGACAGGGCGGCGATACGCAGTATTTT.